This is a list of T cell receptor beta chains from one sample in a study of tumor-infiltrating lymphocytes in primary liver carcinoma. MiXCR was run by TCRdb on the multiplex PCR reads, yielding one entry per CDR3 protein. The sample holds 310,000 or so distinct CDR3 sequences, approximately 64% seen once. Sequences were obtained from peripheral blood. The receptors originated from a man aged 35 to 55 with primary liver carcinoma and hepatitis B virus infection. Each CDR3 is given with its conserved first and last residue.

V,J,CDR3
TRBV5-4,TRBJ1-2,CASSLQGAIGYTF
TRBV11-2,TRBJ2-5,CASSLAGLAEETQYF
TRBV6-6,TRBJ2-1,CASNNVGGGNEQFF
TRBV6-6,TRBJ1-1,CASSPDWTGPVWDTEAFF
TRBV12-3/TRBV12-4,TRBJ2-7,CASSSLAGTGEQYF
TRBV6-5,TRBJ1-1,CASSYWIDTDAFF
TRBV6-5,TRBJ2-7,CASSSMEGVYEQYF
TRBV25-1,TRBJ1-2,CASSGGQGNHGYTF
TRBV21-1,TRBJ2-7,CASSKPTVQPYEQYF
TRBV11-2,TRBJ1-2,CASSLDPGVAGYGYTF
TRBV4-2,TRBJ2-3,CASSQDWSGSTDTQYF
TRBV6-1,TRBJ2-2,CASSEVKGDTGELFF
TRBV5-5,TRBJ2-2,CASSPLQATGELFF
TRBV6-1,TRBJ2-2,CASSRNSGTIGELFF
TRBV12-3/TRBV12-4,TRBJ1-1,CASRMDRLNTEAFF
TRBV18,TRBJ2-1,CASSPLTAGEFF
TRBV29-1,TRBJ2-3,CSVYNRWLSTDTQYF
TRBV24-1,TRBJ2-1,CATNDVAASSYNEQFF
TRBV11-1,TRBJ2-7,CASSRDSHSYQQYF
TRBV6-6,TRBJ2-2,CASSSGRTSRRTGELFF